This T cell receptor beta chain stems from a study of T cell repertoires in cytomegalovirus infection. In the study overall: It was recently identified HLA-C-restricted and well-studied HLA-B-restricted CMV epitopes that the study used. Indicated by public TCR beta signatures were CMV infection and matching HLA type.

Worth noting for this clonotype: As yet, its antigen is unknown.

Findings of the study overall: Carriage of CMV together with the relevant HLA was identifiable through cumulative public TCR beta family frequency. Within the response measured ex vivo, HLA-C-restricted CMV-specific TCR beta clonotypes were dominant.

TCRdb fed the reads into MiXCR, producing one record per CDR3 protein. The sample consists of 570,000 or so distinct CDR3 sequences, 40% of them appearing once. The CDR3 totals 15 residues. Germline lookup yields CDR1 SGHAT and CDR2 FQNNGV. V trimming: 5 bases; J trimming: 4 bases; junction bases outside the gene matches: 6. The source was cultured PBMCs, collected from culture after CMV antigen stimulation. J is TRBJ2-5 and V is TRBV11-2, with 11 bases lining up with TRBD1. This clonotype was obtained from a human donor in good health (CMV status not recorded). Some clones in this sample may be carry-over from other donors' samples. The CDR3 bases are TGTGCCAGCAGCACATGGACAGGGGGCGTAGAGACCCAGTACTTC. Translating it yields CASSTWTGGVETQYF. Together with reference TRBV11-2 and TRBJ2-5, the CDR3 gives the full variable domain: EAGVAQSPRYKIIEKRQSVAFWCNPISGHATLYWYQQILGQGPKLLIQFQNNGVVDDSQLPKDRFSAERLKGVDSTLKIQPAKLEDSAVYLCASSTWTGGVETQYFGPGTRLLVL.